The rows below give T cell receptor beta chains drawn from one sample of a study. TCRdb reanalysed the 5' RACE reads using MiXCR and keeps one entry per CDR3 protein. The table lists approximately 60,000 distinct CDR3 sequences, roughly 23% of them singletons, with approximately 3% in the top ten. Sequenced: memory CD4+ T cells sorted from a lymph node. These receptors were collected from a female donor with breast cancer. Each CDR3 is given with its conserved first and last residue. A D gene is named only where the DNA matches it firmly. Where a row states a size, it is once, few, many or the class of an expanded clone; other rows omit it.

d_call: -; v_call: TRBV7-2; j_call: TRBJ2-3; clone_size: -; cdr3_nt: TGTGCCAGCAGAGGAGCAGCGAATACGCAGTATTTT; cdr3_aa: CASRGAANTQYF
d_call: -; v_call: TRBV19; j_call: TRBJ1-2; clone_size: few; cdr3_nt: TGTGCCAGTAGTAGGGTCGGATACTATGGCTACACCTTC; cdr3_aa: CASSRVGYYGYTF
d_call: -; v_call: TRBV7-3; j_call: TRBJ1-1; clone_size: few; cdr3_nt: TGTGCCAGCAGCCTCAATCTGGACACTGAAGCTTTCTTT; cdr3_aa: CASSLNLDTEAFF
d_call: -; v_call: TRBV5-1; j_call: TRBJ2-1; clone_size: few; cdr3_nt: TGCGCCAGCAGCTCCCTTCCGGGTAGCGGTATAGGGAATGAGCAGTTCTTC; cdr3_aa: CASSSLPGSGIGNEQFF
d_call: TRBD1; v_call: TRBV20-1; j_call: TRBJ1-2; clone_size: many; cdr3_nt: TGCAGTGCTACCCGACAGGGCCAAACCACTCAAGGTGGCTACACCTTC; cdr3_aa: CSATRQGQTTQGGYTF
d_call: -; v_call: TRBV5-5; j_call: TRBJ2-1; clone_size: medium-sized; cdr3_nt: TGTGCCAGCAGCCGCGACGCCAGAAGCTCCTACAATGAGCAGTTCTTC; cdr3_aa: CASSRDARSSYNEQFF
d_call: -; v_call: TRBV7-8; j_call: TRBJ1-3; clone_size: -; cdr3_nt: TGTGCCAGCAGCCGCCGGGGGTCGGGAAACACCATATATTTT; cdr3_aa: CASSRRGSGNTIYF
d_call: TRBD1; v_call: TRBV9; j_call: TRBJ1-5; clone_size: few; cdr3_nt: TGTGCCAGCAGCGTACAGGGGGGGCAGCCCCAGCATTTT; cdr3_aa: CASSVQGGQPQHF
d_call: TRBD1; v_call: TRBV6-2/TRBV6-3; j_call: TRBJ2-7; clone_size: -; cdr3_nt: TGTGCCAGCAGTAGACAGGGTCGAAAGCAGTACTTC; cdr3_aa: CASSRQGRKQYF
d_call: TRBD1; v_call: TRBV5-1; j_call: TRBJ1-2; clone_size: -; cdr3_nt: TGCGCCAGCAGCACGGAAGGACAGGGGCGGTCTGATGGCTACACCTTC; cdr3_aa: CASSTEGQGRSDGYTF
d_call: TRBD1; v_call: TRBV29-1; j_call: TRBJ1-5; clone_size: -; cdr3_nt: TGCAGCGTGCTCGTAGGACAGGCGACGGATGGACCCCAGCATTTT; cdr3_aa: CSVLVGQATDGPQHF
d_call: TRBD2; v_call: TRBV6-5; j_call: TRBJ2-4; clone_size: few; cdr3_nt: TGTGCCAGCAGCCCGACTAGCCGGGGCATTCAGTACTTC; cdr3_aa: CASSPTSRGIQYF
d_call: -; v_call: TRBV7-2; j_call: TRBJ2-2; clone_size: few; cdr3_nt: TGTGCCAGCAGCTCGAACGAAGTCGGGGAGCTGTTTTTT; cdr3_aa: CASSSNEVGELFF
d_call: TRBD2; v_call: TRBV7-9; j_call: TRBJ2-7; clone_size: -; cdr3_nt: TGTGCCAGCAGGGTGACTAGCAGCGACGAGCAGTACTTC; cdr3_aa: CASRVTSSDEQYF
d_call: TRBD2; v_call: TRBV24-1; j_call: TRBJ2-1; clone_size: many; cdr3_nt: TGTGCCACCAGTGGGGGACTAGCGGGAGCCAATGAGCAGTTCTTC; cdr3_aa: CATSGGLAGANEQFF
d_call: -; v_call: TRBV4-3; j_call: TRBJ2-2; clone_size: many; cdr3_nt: TGCGCCAGCAGGAAACAACCTCACACCGGGGAGCTGTTTTTT; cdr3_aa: CASRKQPHTGELFF
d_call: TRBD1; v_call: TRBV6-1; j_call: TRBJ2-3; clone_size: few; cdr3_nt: TGTGCCAGCAGCGACCGGGACAGGGTAATAGATACGCAGTATTTT; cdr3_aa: CASSDRDRVIDTQYF
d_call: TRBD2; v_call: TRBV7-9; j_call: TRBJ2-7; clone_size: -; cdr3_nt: TGTGCCAGCAGCTTAGGGGGACTAGCGACCTACGAGCAGCACTTC; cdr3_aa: CASSLGGLATYEQHF
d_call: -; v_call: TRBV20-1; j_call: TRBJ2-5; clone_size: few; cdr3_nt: TGCAGTGCCGCACCGACTAGTTTCGGGGAGACCCAGTACTTC; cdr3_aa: CSAAPTSFGETQYF
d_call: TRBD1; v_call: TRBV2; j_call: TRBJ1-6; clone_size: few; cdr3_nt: TGTGCCAGCAGTGAACGAATACCGGGACAGGGGAAGTCACCCCTCCACTTT; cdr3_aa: CASSERIPGQGKSPLHF
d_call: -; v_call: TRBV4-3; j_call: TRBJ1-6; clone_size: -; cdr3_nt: TGCGCCAGCAGCCAAGATATGGAGGGGAAGTCACCCCTCCACTTT; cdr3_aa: CASSQDMEGKSPLHF
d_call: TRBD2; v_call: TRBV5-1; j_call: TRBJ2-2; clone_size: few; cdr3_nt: TGCGCCAGCAGCCCTCCAGCGGGAGGCTTGGCCGGGGAGCTGTTTTTT; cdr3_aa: CASSPPAGGLAGELFF
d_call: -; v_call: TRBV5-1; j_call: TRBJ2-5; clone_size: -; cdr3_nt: TGCGCCGGCAGCCGAGACTTTCCTCCGACCCAGTACTTC; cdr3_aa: CAGSRDFPPTQYF
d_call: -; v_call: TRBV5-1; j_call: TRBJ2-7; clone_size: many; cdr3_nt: TGCGCCAGCAGCTCGACCGGATTAAGGTCCTACGAGCAGTACTTC; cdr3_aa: CASSSTGLRSYEQYF
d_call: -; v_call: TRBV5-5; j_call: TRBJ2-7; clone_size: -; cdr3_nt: TGTGCCAGCAGCCCCGGGGTGGTCTACTCCTACGAGCAGTACTTC; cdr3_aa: CASSPGVVYSYEQYF
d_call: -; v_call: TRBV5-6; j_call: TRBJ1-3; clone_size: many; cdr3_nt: TGTGCCAGCAGCGAACAGCGTCTTTATTACTCTGGAAACACCATATATTTT; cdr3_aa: CASSEQRLYYSGNTIYF
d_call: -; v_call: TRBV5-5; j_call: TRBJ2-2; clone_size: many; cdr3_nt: TGTGCCACCCGTCTTACCTTCCCCACCGGGGAGCTGTTTTTT; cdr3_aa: CATRLTFPTGELFF
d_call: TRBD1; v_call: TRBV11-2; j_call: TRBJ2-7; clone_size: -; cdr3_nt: TGTGCCAGCAGCTTAGTTGGGACAGGGATCGAGCAGTACTTC; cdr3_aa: CASSLVGTGIEQYF
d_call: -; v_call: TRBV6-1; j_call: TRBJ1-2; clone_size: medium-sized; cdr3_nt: TGTGCCAGCAGTGTTAACGGAATCGCCCTCTATGGCTACACCTTC; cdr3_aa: CASSVNGIALYGYTF
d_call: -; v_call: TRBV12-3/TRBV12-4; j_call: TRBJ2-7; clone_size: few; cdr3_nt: TGTGCCAGCAGATCGGCTAGGAGCCCCTACGAGCAGTACTTC; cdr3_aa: CASRSARSPYEQYF
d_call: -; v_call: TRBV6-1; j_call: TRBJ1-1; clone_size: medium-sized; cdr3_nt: TGTGCCAGCAGCGTTACAGCGAACACTGAAGCTTTCTTT; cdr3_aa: CASSVTANTEAFF
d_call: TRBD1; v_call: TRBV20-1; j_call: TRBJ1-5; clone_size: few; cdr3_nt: TGCAGTGCTAGGGACAGGCTCAATCAGCCCCAGCATTTT; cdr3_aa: CSARDRLNQPQHF
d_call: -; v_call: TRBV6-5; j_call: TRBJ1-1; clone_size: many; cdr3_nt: TGTGCCAGCAGGTCAGCCGGGACGGGCATGAACACTGAAGCTTTCTTT; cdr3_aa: CASRSAGTGMNTEAFF
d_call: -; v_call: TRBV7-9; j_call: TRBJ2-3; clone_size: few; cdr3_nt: TGTGCCAGCAGCTTAGAAGATACGCAGTATTTT; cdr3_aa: CASSLEDTQYF
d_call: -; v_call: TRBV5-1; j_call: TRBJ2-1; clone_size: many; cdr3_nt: TGCGCCAGCAGCTTGGCAGTCACTTACAATGAGCAGTTCTTC; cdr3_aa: CASSLAVTYNEQFF
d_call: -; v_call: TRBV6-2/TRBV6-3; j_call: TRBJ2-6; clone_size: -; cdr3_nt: TGTGCCAGCAGTAACCGTGCGTGGGCCTCTGGGGCCAACGTCCTGACTTTC; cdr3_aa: CASSNRAWASGANVLTF
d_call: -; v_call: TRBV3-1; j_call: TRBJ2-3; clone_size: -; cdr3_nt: TGTGCCAGCAGCTTACGCACAGATACGCAGTATTTT; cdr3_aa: CASSLRTDTQYF
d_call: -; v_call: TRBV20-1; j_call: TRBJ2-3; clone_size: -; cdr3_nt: TGCAGTGCTAGAAGAGGCATAGATACGCAGTATTTT; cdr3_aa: CSARRGIDTQYF
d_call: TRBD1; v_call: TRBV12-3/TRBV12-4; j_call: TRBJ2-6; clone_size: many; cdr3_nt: TGTGCCAGCAGTTCCAGGGGGCCTGGGGCCAACGTCCTGACTTTC; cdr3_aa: CASSSRGPGANVLTF
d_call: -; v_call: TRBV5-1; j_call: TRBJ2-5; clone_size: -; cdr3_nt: TGCGCCAGTTCTACAGGGACGTACCAAGAGACCCAGTACTTC; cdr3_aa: CASSTGTYQETQYF
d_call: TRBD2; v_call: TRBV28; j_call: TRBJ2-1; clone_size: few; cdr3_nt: TGTGCCAGCAGTTTAGTTGACGGGAGGGGGAACTCCTACAATGAGCAGTTCTTC; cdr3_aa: CASSLVDGRGNSYNEQFF
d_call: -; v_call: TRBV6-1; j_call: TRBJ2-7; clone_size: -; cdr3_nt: TGTGCCAGCAGTCAGAGCGGGGACAGGAGCTTC; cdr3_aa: CASSQSGDRSF
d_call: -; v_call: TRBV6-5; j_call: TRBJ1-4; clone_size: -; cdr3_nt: TGTGCCAGCAGCCCCTCTGGGAGCGGGGATGAAAAACTGTTTTTT; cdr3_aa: CASSPSGSGDEKLFF
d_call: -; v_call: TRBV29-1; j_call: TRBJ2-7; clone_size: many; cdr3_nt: TGCAGCGTTGTTCGGCGGCACACGGACGGCTACGAGCAGTACTTC; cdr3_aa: CSVVRRHTDGYEQYF
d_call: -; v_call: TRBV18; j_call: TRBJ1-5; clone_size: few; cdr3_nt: TGTGCCAGCTCACCACTCTCAAATCAGCCCCAGCATTTT; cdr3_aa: CASSPLSNQPQHF
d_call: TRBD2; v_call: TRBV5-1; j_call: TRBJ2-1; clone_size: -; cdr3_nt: TGCGCCAGCAGCCCGCCCGGGGGGGCCGGCGGGGATGAGCAGTTCTTC; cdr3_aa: CASSPPGGAGGDEQFF
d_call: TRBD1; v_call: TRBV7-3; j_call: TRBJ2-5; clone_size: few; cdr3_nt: TGTGCCAGCAGCTTAGGGACAGAAGAGACCCAGTACTTC; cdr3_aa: CASSLGTEETQYF
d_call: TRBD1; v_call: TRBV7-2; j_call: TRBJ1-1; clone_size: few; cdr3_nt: TGTGCCAGCAGCTTAGTTCCCGTACAGGTGGTGACAGGGGTCAACACTGAAGCTTTCTTT; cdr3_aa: CASSLVPVQVVTGVNTEAFF
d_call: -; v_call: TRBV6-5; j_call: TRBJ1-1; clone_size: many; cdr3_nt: TGTGCCAGCAGCCCGAGCCGGGCCGGCACTGAAGCTTTCTTT; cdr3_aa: CASSPSRAGTEAFF
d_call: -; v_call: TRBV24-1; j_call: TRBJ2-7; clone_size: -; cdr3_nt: TGTGCCACCAGTTCAGGGTCGCCCAGCTACGAGCAGTACTTC; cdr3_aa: CATSSGSPSYEQYF
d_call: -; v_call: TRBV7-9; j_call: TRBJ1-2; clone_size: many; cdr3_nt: TGTGCCAGCAGCTTAGTGCTGGGTTCTGGCTACACCTTC; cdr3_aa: CASSLVLGSGYTF
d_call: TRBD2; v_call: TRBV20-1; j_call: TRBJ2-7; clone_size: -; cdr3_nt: TGCAGTGCACCGGGACTAGCGGGAAAAGAGCAGTACTTC; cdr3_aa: CSAPGLAGKEQYF
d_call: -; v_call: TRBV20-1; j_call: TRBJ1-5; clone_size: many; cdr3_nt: TGCAGTGCTAGAGGTGGGCAGCCCCAGCATTTT; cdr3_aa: CSARGGQPQHF
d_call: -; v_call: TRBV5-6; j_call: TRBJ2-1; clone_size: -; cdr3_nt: TGTGCCAGCATAGGCGGCGACAATGAGCAGTTCTTC; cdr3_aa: CASIGGDNEQFF
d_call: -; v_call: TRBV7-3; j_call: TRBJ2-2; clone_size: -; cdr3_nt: TGTGCCAGCAGCTTATCGACGAACACCGGGGAGCTGTTTTTT; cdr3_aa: CASSLSTNTGELFF
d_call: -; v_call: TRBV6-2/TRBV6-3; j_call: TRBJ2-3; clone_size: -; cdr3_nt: TGTGCCAGCAGTCCCATCGACACAGATACGCAGTATTTT; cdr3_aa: CASSPIDTDTQYF
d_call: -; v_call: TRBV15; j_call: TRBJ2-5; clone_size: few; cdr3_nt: TGTGCCACCAGCAGAGATCGGGACACCCAAGAGACCCAGTACTTC; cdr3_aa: CATSRDRDTQETQYF
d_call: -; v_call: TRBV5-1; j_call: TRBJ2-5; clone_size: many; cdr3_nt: TGCGCCAGCAGCTTGGGGGTCCAAGAGACCCAGTACTTC; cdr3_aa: CASSLGVQETQYF
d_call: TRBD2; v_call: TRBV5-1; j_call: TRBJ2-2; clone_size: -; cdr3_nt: TGCGCCAGCAAGACTAGCGGGCCGAACACCGGGGAGCTGTTTTTT; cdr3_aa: CASKTSGPNTGELFF